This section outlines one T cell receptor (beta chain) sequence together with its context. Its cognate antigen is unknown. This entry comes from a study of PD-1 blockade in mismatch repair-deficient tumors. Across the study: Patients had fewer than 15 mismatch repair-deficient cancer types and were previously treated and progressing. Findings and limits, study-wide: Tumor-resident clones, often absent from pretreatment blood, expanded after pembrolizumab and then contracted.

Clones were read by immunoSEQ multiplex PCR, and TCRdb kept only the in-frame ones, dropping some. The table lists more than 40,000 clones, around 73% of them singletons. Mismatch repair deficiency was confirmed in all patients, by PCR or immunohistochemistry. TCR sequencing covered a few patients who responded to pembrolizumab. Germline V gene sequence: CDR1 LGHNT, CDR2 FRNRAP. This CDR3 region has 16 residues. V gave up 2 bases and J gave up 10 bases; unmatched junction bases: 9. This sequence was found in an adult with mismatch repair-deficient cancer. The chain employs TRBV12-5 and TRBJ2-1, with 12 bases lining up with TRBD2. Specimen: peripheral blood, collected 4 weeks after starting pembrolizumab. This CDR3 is CASGLSLTSGSGEQFF. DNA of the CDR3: TGTGCTAGTGGTTTGTCGCTGACTAGCGGGAGCGGGGAGCAGTTCTTC. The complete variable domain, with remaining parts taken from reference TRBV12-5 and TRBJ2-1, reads DARVTQTPRHKVTEMGQEVTMRCQPILGHNTVFWYRQTMMQGLELLAYFRNRAPLDDSGMPKDRFSAEMPDATLATLKIQPSEPRDSAVYFCASGLSLTSGSGEQFFGPGTRLTVL.